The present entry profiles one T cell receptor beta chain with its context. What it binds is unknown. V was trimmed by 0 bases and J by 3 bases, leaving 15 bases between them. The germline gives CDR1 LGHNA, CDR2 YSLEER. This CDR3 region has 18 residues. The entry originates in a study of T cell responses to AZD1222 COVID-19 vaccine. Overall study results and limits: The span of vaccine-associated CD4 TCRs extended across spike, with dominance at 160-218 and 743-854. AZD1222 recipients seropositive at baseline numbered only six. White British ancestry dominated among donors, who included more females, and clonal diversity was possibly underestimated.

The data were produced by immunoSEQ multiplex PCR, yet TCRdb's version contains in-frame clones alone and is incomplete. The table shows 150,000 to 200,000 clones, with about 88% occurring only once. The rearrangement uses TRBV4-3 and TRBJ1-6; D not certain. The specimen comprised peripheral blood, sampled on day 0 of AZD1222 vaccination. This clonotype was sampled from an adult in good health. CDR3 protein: CASSQEARPGIYNSPLHF. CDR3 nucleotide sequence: TGCGCCAGCAGCCAAGAAGCGAGGCCGGGGATCTATAATTCACCCCTCCACTTT.